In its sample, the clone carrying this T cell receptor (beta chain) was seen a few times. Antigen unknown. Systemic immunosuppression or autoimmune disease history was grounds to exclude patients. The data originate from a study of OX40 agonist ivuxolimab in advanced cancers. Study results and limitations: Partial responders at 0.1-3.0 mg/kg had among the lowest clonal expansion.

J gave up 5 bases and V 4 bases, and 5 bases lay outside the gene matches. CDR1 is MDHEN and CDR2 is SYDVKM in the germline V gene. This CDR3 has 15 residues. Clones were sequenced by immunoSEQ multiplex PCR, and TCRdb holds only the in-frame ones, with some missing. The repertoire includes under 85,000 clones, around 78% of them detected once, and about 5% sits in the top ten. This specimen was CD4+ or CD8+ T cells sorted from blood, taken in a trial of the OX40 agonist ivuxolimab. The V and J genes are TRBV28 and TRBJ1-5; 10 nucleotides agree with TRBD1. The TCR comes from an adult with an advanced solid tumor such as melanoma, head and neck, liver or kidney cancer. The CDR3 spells CASSSMGQGYQPQHF. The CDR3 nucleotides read TGTGCCAGCAGTTCCATGGGACAGGGGTATCAGCCCCAGCATTTT.